Presented here are 30 T cell receptor beta chains from one specimen sequenced in a study of T cell repertoires in cytomegalovirus infection. One entry per CDR3 protein, called by TCRdb with MiXCR from the reads. This table holds hundreds of thousands of distinct CDR3 sequences, roughly 9.3% found once. The sequenced material came from PBMCs. These receptors were collected from a human donor in good health (CMV status not recorded). Some clones in this sample may be carry-over from other donors' samples.

This chain connects TRBV13 to TRBJ1-2, with 8 positions matching TRBD1. The V gene end was trimmed by 0 bases and the J gene end by 4 bases; junction bases not matched to a gene: 4. Germline CDR1 PRHDT, CDR2 FYEKMQ (reference sequence). This CDR3 has 15 residues. The CDR3 region is CASSLGQGVVYGYTF. In DNA, the CDR3 is TGTGCCAGCAGCTTAGGACAGGGGGTAGTCTATGGCTACACCTTC. Based on the CDR3 plus reference TRBV13 and TRBJ1-2, the full variable domain is AAGVIQSPRHLIKEKRETATLKCYPIPRHDTVYWYQQGPGQDPQFLISFYEKMQSDKGSIPDRFSAQQFSDYHSELNMSSLELGDSALYFCASSLGQGVVYGYTFGSGTRLTVV.

This clonotype was counted ten times or more. J is TRBJ2-6 and V is TRBV2; D is unresolved. Trimming removed 6 bases at V and 7 bases at J, with 19 bases between. In germline, CDR1 is SNHLY, CDR2 FYNNEI. This CDR3 comprises 16 residues. CDR3 nucleotide sequence: TGTGCCAGCAGCGCGTTAGTTCACGCCGGCGCCAACGTCCTGACTTTC. As protein: CASSALVHAGANVLTF.

This clonotype was observed at least ten times. V usage is TRBV7-8 and J usage is TRBJ1-6; D not resolved. This CDR3 contains 17 residues. Germline V gene sequence: CDR1 SGHVS, CDR2 FQNEAQ. Trimming left V 0 bases short and J 6 bases short, with 15 bases between. The CDR3 DNA follows: TGTGCCAGCAGCTTAGCCCAGGCGGGTGGTCTTAATTCACCCCTCCACTTT. It specifies CASSLAQAGGLNSPLHF.

This clonotype was detected many times. V is TRBV12-3 or TRBV12-4 and J is TRBJ2-6, with a weak D call TRBD2 (6 bases). With 5 bases removed from V and 2 bases from J, the gap between germline ends came to 19 bases. The CDR3 runs 18 residues. CDR3: CASSPGLLYLAGANVLTF. In DNA form, the CDR3 reads TGTGCCAGCAGTCCGGGACTCTTATATCTAGCTGGGGCCAACGTCCTGACTTTC.

The sample holds many counts of this clonotype. The chain recombines TRBV19 with TRBJ2-1; 13 bases match TRBD2. Germline V gene sequence: CDR1 LNHDA, CDR2 SQIVND (reference sequence). The CDR3 length is 16 residues. The junction had 9 bases not matched to a gene; V was cut back by 6 bases and J by 7 bases. The CDR3, as DNA: TGTGCCAGTAGCCGACTAGCGGGGGGTGCCGGGAATGAGCAGTTCTTC. Protein: CASSRLAGGAGNEQFF.

Ten or more counts support this clonotype. The V and J genes are TRBV14 and TRBJ1-2; D perhaps matches TRBD1 (6 bases). CDR3 size: 14 residues. V gave up 4 bases and J gave up 8 bases, with 17 bases separating them. CDR1 SGHDN and CDR2 FVKESK come from the germline V gene. In DNA form, the CDR3 reads TGTGCCAGCAGCCCAACCGGACAGCTTCGGGGCTACACCTTC. Its translation: CASSPTGQLRGYTF.

This clonotype was observed many times. The CDR3 loop reads CASTQTGTMINQPQHF. The CDR3 region has the DNA TGTGCCAGCACCCAGACCGGGACAATGATCAATCAGCCCCAGCATTTT. The V and J genes are TRBV6-6 and TRBJ1-5; perhaps TRBD1 as D (6 bases). The CDR3 sequence is 16 residues long. Between the trimmed V and J ends, which lost 7 bases and 3 bases, there was a span of 19 bases. Germline values: CDR1 MNHNY, CDR2 SVGAGI (reference sequence).

At least ten counts were recorded for this clonotype. The J gene is TRBJ2-5, the V gene TRBV6-5; possibly TRBD2 for D (5 bases). CDR3 length: 14 residues. Germline V gene lookup returns CDR1 MNHEY and CDR2 SVGAGI. The ends were cut back, 2 bases at V and 5 bases at J, with 12 bases in the middle. CDR3: CASSYRGLLETQYF. CDR3 sequence (DNA): TGTGCCAGCAGTTACAGAGGGCTGCTCGAGACCCAGTACTTC.

This clonotype was recorded many times. The gene calls are TRBV27 and TRBJ2-6; D unresolved. Germline assignment: CDR1 MNHEY and CDR2 SMNVEV (reference sequence). Trimming took off 4 bases at V and 0 bases at J, with 7 bases between the two ends. The CDR3 totals 15 residues. DNA of the CDR3: TGTGCCAGCAGTTACACTCACTCTGGGGCCAACGTCCTGACTTTC. Encoded protein: CASSYTHSGANVLTF.

This clonotype came up many times. The chain combines TRBV5-5 with TRBJ1-5; D not certain. CDR1 is SGHKS, CDR2 YYEKEE, per germline (reference sequence). This CDR3 is built from 13 residues. Trimming took 3 bases from V and 7 from J, leaving 11 bases between them. The CDR3 protein is CASSSDVAQPQHF. For the CDR3, the DNA is TGTGCCAGCAGCTCCGATGTGGCCCAGCCCCAGCATTTT.

This clonotype has a count of ten or more. The J gene is TRBJ1-5, the V gene TRBV28; no clear D. This CDR3 region has 17 residues. Trimming removed 5 bases from V and 0 bases from J, with 17 bases in between. Germline CDR1 reads MDHEN; CDR2 reads SYDVKM. The CDR3 loop is CASSPQDGQYSNQPQHF. Written as DNA, the CDR3 is TGTGCCAGCAGTCCTCAGGACGGGCAATATAGCAATCAGCCCCAGCATTTT.

This clonotype was counted at least ten times. This sequence joins TRBV28 and TRBJ1-4; D unclear. Germline loops: CDR1 MDHEN, CDR2 SYDVKM. The CDR3 sequence is 19 residues long. V lost 1 base, J lost 1 base, and 19 bases lay in between. CDR3 sequence reads: CASSLLGRARGETNEKLFF. The CDR3 DNA sequence: TGTGCCAGCAGTTTATTGGGAAGGGCCCGAGGAGAAACTAATGAAAAACTGTTTTTT.

This clonotype has just a few counts. V and J are TRBV18 and TRBJ2-1; 8 nucleotides line up with TRBD1. This CDR3 is built from 15 residues. V shed 6 bases and J 6 bases; nucleotides not matched to a gene: 10. Per germline, CDR1 KGHSH and CDR2 LQKENI. CDR3 coding DNA: TGTGCCAGCTCTCCTTCAGGGGGCTTGGGCAATGAGCAGTTCTTC. Its translation: CASSPSGGLGNEQFF.

This clonotype has at least ten counts. V is TRBV20-1 and J is TRBJ2-6; 9 bases fit TRBD1. J gave up 5 bases and V 6 bases, and 11 bases lay outside the gene matches. The CDR3 sequence is 16 residues long. Germline V lookup: CDR1 DFQATT, CDR2 SNEGSKA (reference sequence). CDR3: CSAPGQGTGWANVLTF. The CDR3 DNA follows: TGCAGTGCCCCGGGACAGGGTACCGGCTGGGCCAACGTCCTGACTTTC.

This chain connects TRBV10-3 to TRBJ2-7; 7 bases are a match to TRBD2. Germline trimming cut 8 bases from V and 3 bases from J; bases unmatched to any gene: 1. The CDR3 is made up of 11 amino acids. CDR1 and CDR2 (germline): ENHRY, SYGVKD. The CDR3 sequence: CAIGGGYEQYV. The DNA of the CDR3 is TGTGCCATCGGGGGGGGCTACGAGCAGTACGTC.

This clonotype was counted at least ten times. The chain links TRBV7-9 to TRBJ2-7; 7 bases are a match to TRBD1. Germline V gene sequence: CDR1 SEHNR, CDR2 FQNEAQ (reference sequence). Trimming cost V 5 bases and J 0 bases; bases outside gene matches: 1. The CDR3 length is 13 residues. The CDR3: CASSRDSSYEQYF. As DNA, the CDR3 is TGTGCCAGCAGCCGGGACAGCTCCTACGAGCAGTACTTC. The entire variable domain, with the rest obtained from reference TRBV7-9 and TRBJ2-7, is as follows: DTGVSQNPRHKITKRGQNVTFRCDPISEHNRLYWYRQTLGQGPEFLTYFQNEAQLEKSRLLSDRFSAERPKGSFSTLEIQRTEQGDSAMYLCASSRDSSYEQYFGPGTRLTVT.

The rearrangement joins TRBV7-9 to TRBJ2-7; D possibly corresponds to TRBD1 (6 bases). CDR3 length equals 15 residues. Trimming removed 2 bases from V and 2 bases from J, with 13 bases in between. Germline lookup yields CDR1 SEHNR and CDR2 FQNEAQ (reference sequence). This CDR3 reads CASSLPGAIPYEQYF. CDR3 nucleotide sequence: TGTGCCAGCAGCTTACCAGGGGCGATCCCCTACGAGCAGTACTTC. Full variable domain (outside the CDR3, taken from reference TRBV7-9 and TRBJ2-7): DTGVSQNPRHKITKRGQNVTFRCDPISEHNRLYWYRQTLGQGPEFLTYFQNEAQLEKSRLLSDRFSAERPKGSFSTLEIQRTEQGDSAMYLCASSLPGAIPYEQYFGPGTRLTVT.

The sample holds many counts of this clonotype. This chain links TRBV6-2 or TRBV6-3 with TRBJ1-6; D remains ambiguous. V was trimmed by 2 bases and J by 3 bases, leaving 11 bases between them. The germline V gene encodes CDR1 MNHEY and CDR2 SVGEGT. The CDR3 contains 16 residues. The CDR3 bases are TGTGCCAGCAGTTACAGCGGGCTGAACTATAATTCACCCCTCCACTTT. It is translated as CASSYSGLNYNSPLHF.

This clonotype occurred many times. The rearrangement joins TRBV20-1 to TRBJ2-5; 11 positions agree with TRBD2. V dropped 0 bases and J dropped 2; count of bases not matched to a gene: 8. The CDR3 runs 17 residues. The V gene's germline CDR1 is DFQATT and CDR2 SNEGSKA (reference sequence). This chain's CDR3 is CSARDSASGGFQETQYF. CDR3 sequence (DNA): TGCAGTGCTAGAGATTCGGCTAGCGGGGGGTTTCAAGAGACCCAGTACTTC.

There are many counts of this clonotype. The chain couples TRBV13 to TRBJ1-2; D perhaps matches TRBD1 (6 bases). CDR3 size: 14 residues. The V gene lost 8 bases and the J gene lost 3 bases, with 16 bases spanning the gap. Germline assignment: CDR1 PRHDT and CDR2 FYEKMQ (reference sequence). CDR3 sequence (DNA): TGTGCCAGCCATTCACAGGGATACGACTATGGCTACACCTTC. It specifies CASHSQGYDYGYTF.

This clonotype occurred many times. The CDR3 nucleotides are TGCAGTGCTAGAGATGGGGCGGCGGGTGGAAACACCATATATTTT. This sequence encodes CSARDGAAGGNTIYF. V usage is TRBV20-1 and J usage is TRBJ1-3; D might be TRBD1 (5 bases). Germline V gene data show CDR1 as DFQATT and CDR2 as SNEGSKA (reference sequence). The CDR3 is 15 amino acids. V was trimmed by 0 bases and J by 3 bases, leaving 12 bases between them.

This clonotype was counted at least ten times. V gene TRBV5-5 combines with J gene TRBJ1-1; possible D gene TRBD1, 5 bases. Trimming cost V 1 base and J 1 base, with 11 bases left between them. Germline V gene data show CDR1 as SGHKS and CDR2 as YYEKEE (reference sequence). The CDR3 extends over 15 amino acids. Here the CDR3 reads CASSLRQTGNTEAFF. CDR3 nucleotides: TGTGCCAGCAGCTTGCGACAGACGGGGAACACTGAAGCTTTCTTT.

In this sample, this clonotype turned up many times. V gene TRBV19 combines with J gene TRBJ2-5; TRBD2 is a possible D gene (5 bases). This CDR3 is 12 amino acids long. Looked up from germline, CDR1 is LNHDA and CDR2 is SQIVND (reference sequence). The germline V and J ends were trimmed by 7 bases and 1 base, with 7 bases remaining between them. The CDR3 reads CASKDFQETQYF. The CDR3 DNA reads TGTGCCAGTAAGGACTTCCAAGAGACCCAGTACTTC.

Comment on this clonotype: This may be a read error: a much more frequent sequence differs by one nucleotide. V gene TRBV20-1 combines with J gene TRBJ2-1; TRBD2 matches at 8 bases. This CDR3 has 17 amino acids. CDR1 and CDR2 from the germline V gene are DFQATT and SNEGSKA (reference sequence). With V trimmed by 5 bases and J by 5 bases, 17 bases remained unmatched. CDR3 in DNA: TGCAGTGCTCCCGGGAGAGCGGGGGACCCGTCGGACAATGAGCAGTTCTTC. Encoded protein: CSAPGRAGDPSDNEQFF.

This clonotype was observed at least ten times. The chain employs TRBV2 and TRBJ2-5; D remains ambiguous. The V gene lost 6 bases and the J gene lost 4 bases, with 9 bases spanning the gap. Germline-derived CDR1 and CDR2 are SNHLY and FYNNEI. This CDR3 spans 12 amino acids. The CDR3: CASRSTGETQYF. The CDR3 region has the DNA TGTGCCAGCAGGTCGACGGGAGAGACCCAGTACTTC. Drawing the rest from reference TRBV2 and TRBJ2-5, the complete variable domain is EPEVTQTPSHQVTQMGQEVILRCVPISNHLYFYWYRQILGQKVEFLVSFYNNEISEKSEIFDDQFSVERPDGSNFTLKIRSTKLEDSAMYFCASRSTGETQYFGPGTRLLVL.

This clonotype was counted many times. The J gene is TRBJ1-1, the V gene TRBV7-2; D gene unclear. CDR3 length: 16 amino acids. The germline V gene has CDR1 SGHTA and CDR2 FQGNSA. V lost 4 bases, J lost 3 bases, and 18 bases lay in between. This CDR3 is CASSSRAIMIHTEAFF. In DNA form, the CDR3 reads TGTGCCAGCAGCTCTCGGGCCATTATGATTCACACTGAAGCTTTCTTT.

J is TRBJ2-7 and V is TRBV19, with TRBD1 matching 7 bases. Per germline, CDR1 LNHDA and CDR2 SQIVND (reference sequence). The junction had 9 bases not matched to a gene; V was cut back by 5 bases and J by 2 bases. The CDR3 extends over 15 amino acids. CDR3 sequence: CASSFQGGITYEQYV. CDR3 sequence (DNA): TGTGCCAGTAGTTTCCAAGGGGGCATTACCTACGAGCAGTACGTC.

This clonotype was seen at least ten times. The gene calls are TRBV7-8 and TRBJ2-7, with 7 bases that match TRBD1. The CDR3 covers 15 residues. V lost 4 bases to trimming and J lost 1 base; unmatched junction nucleotides: 7. CDR1 is SGHVS, CDR2 FQNEAQ, per germline. The CDR3 DNA follows: TGTGCCAGCAGCTGGGACAGCCTACTTTCCTACGAGCAGTACGTC. Residues: CASSWDSLLSYEQYV.

The chain links TRBV28 to TRBJ2-4, with 11 bases aligning to TRBD1. V shed 3 bases and J 8 bases; nucleotides not matched to a gene: 6. Looked up from germline, CDR1 is MDHEN and CDR2 is SYDVKM. The CDR3 runs 15 residues. CDR3: CASSLFGTGGHIQYF. The CDR3 DNA reads as TGTGCCAGCAGTTTGTTCGGGACAGGGGGACACATTCAGTACTTC.

This clonotype occurred many times. This chain links TRBV5-5 with TRBJ1-2; D is possibly TRBD1 (6 bases). Trimming shortened V by 4 bases and J by 4 bases, and 11 bases separated the two germline ends. There are 13 residues in the CDR3. Germline CDR1 reads SGHKS; CDR2 reads YYEKEE (reference sequence). Here the CDR3 DNA reads TGTGCCAGCAGCGGGGGCGCGGGCTATGGCTACACCTTC. It translates to CASSGGAGYGYTF.